A single T cell receptor (beta chain) is shown here with its context. Its antigen is currently not known. No per-base quality is available; no much larger clone lies one base away. The germline V gene specifies MNHNS as CDR1 and SASEGT as CDR2. V loses 2 bases at its end and J loses 4 bases; junction bases beyond the gene matches: 2. The CDR3 runs 14 residues from the cysteine to the phenylalanine. The kept DNA is CDR3 alone, 42 bases in frame from the first base. Each collaborating institution followed its own protocols to collect whole blood in K2EDTA tubes. For TCRbeta analysis, collaborators shipped samples in one of three forms: frozen whole blood, isolated PBMCs, or DNA extracted from either of those sample types. This specimen comes from a study of blood T cell repertoires in COVID-19 (dated by TCRdb to between 2020 and 2021). With regard to the full study: Collaborator samples came from the United States, Italy and Spain and covered acute and convalescent phases of COVID-19. Nearly every sample came with metadata listing a de-identified subject ID, COVID-19 status, age in years and sex. Where available, HLA class I and class II types were obtained from metadata supplied by the sample provider rather than from assay-based typing. The prospective study material was composed of cDNA or gDNA derived from T cells, B-cell-depleted T cells, or PBMCs. The samples were drawn from two sources: the first 160 participants of the ongoing ImmuneRACE study, and 1,254 subjects contributed by 6 global collaborators. Deeply sampled blood TCRbeta repertoires from subjects exposed to, actively infected with, or recovered from COVID-19 were included in the dataset. The repertoires were made available in a free public database intended to serve as a resource for research on the immune response to SARS-CoV-2. Here is what the overall study found, with its caveats: The quantity of clinical and demographic metadata differed by source and by participant and was supplied without curation.

The immunoSEQ Assay, a bias-controlled multiplex PCR, was used to amplify TCRbeta CDR3 regions from genomic DNA. The authors' analysis ran thus. Within the assay, amplification of reference gene primers was used to estimate how many nucleated cells each sample contained. Sequence reads were collapsed and filtered to measure the absolute abundance of every unique TCRbeta CDR3 rearrangement. For each sample, productive Simpson clonality was calculated as the square root of Simpson's diversity index across productive rearrangements. TCRdb took this table from immuneACCESS and kept in-frame rearrangements with V and J called. Such tables lack part of the clones; where checked against another copy, unresolved V genes explain under half of the gap, and the rest is unexplained. V, J and clone size derive from that table, while D and trimming were established from the DNA sequence. The sample data list around 70,000 clones, and 82% of these were observed just once. The ten top clones hold less than 2% of the sample.

The rearranged chain carries TRBV6-1 and TRBJ2-1; the central 7 bases match TRBD1. The sequencing input was peripheral blood. This receptor was obtained from a woman between 55 and 75 years old with acute or convalescent COVID-19. The CDR3 is CASSEQGVYNEQFF. The nucleotide sequence is given as TGTGCCAGCAGTGAACAGGGGGTTTACAATGAGCAGTTCTTC.